Following are 29 T cell receptor beta chains from one sample sequenced in a study of neurological immune-mediated disorders. TCRdb re-analysed the 5' RACE reads in MiXCR, keeping a single row per CDR3 protein. This sample has around 30,000 distinct CDR3 sequences; over 1.2% occur once, and the top ten carry around 9.2%. Sequenced input: PBMCs. The receptors stem from a woman between 25 and 40 years old with multiple sclerosis.

This chain uses TRBV6-4 with TRBJ1-2, with unresolved D. The V and J ends lost 6 bases and 6 bases respectively, with 20 bases between them. This CDR3 region has 15 residues. Germline lookup yields CDR1 MRHNA and CDR2 SNTAGT. The CDR3 protein is CASSPSFDTKNGYTF. CDR3 DNA sequence: TGTGCCAGCAGCCCGTCTTTCGACACCAAGAATGGCTACACCTTC.

This clonotype was observed at least ten times. The rearrangement links TRBV5-1 to TRBJ1-1; D might be TRBD1 (6 bases). The germline V gene has CDR1 SGHRS and CDR2 YFSETQ. The CDR3 length is 12 residues. V dropped 7 bases and J dropped 4 bases, with 11 bases sitting between them. DNA of the CDR3: TGCGCCAGCGGGAGGGGGTCCACTGAAGCTTTCTTT. Protein product: CASGRGSTEAFF. The full variable domain, in which reference TRBV5-1 and TRBJ1-1 provide the parts outside the CDR3, is KAGVTQTPRYLIKTRGQQVTLSCSPISGHRSVSWYQQTPGQGLQFLFEYFSETQRNKGNFPGRFSGRQFSNSRSEMNVSTLELGDSALYLCASGRGSTEAFFGQGTRLTVV.

This clonotype was counted ten times or more. The rearrangement joins TRBV12-3 or TRBV12-4 to TRBJ1-2; a possible D gene is TRBD1 (6 bases). CDR3 length: 14 amino acids. The V and J ends lost 9 bases and 7 bases respectively, with 21 bases between them. The CDR3 nucleotides are TGTGCCAGTCGACCGATATTGGGGGCGCGTGGCTACACCTTC. It specifies CASRPILGARGYTF.

Sample share makes this clonotype medium-sized. V is TRBV20-1 and J is TRBJ1-5; D unclear. Germline lookup yields CDR1 DFQATT and CDR2 SNEGSKA (reference sequence). The CDR3 runs to 11 residues. With 5 bases removed from V and 7 bases from J, the gap between germline ends came to 9 bases. CDR3 sequence: CSADRGQPQHF. The CDR3 DNA reads TGCAGTGCTGATCGGGGACAGCCCCAGCATTTT.

This clonotype has a count of ten or more. The chain is built from TRBV7-2 and TRBJ2-7; 9 positions agree with TRBD2. Germline CDR1 reads SGHTA; CDR2 reads FQGNSA. The J segment lost 4 bases and the V segment lost 5 bases, leaving 9 bases of the junction unmatched. The CDR3 is 15 residues long. CDR3 region: CASSLPQRGEYEQYF. The DNA of the CDR3 is TGTGCCAGCAGCCTACCTCAGCGGGGGGAGTACGAGCAGTACTTC.

In its sample, this clonotype was seen many times. The rearrangement joins TRBV9 to TRBJ2-3; D gene unclear. Per germline, CDR1 SGDLS and CDR2 YYNGEE. Trimming shortened V by 1 base and J by 2 bases, and 8 bases separated the two germline ends. This CDR3 contains 14 residues. This chain's CDR3 is CASSVSPITDTQYF. The CDR3 region has the DNA TGTGCCAGCAGCGTATCTCCTATCACAGATACGCAGTATTTT. Based on the CDR3 plus reference TRBV9 and TRBJ2-3, the full variable domain is DSGVTQTPKHLITATGQRVTLRCSPRSGDLSVYWYQQSLDQGLQFLIQYYNGEERAKGNILERFSAQQFPDLHSELNLSSLELGDSALYFCASSVSPITDTQYFGPGTRLTVL.

This clonotype was recorded at least ten times. V and J are TRBV20-1 and TRBJ2-5; 8 positions match TRBD1. Trimming removed 6 bases from V and 4 bases from J; junction bases left unmatched: 7. Per germline, CDR1 DFQATT and CDR2 SNEGSKA (reference sequence). The CDR3 covers 13 residues. The CDR3 spells CSAGRGQSETQYF. The DNA for the CDR3 is TGCAGTGCCGGCAGGGGGCAGTCAGAGACCCAGTACTTC.

This clonotype was counted at least ten times. The rearrangement joins TRBV5-1 to TRBJ2-7; TRBD2 aligns across 16 bases. The CDR3 has 17 residues. The V gene's germline CDR1 is SGHRS and CDR2 YFSETQ. V shed 7 bases and J 4 bases; nucleotides not matched to a gene: 11. Written as DNA, the CDR3 is TGCGCCAGCCCCGGGACTAGCGGGGGGGATGGTGGATACGAGCAGTACTTC. Translated: CASPGTSGGDGGYEQYF.

This clonotype was seen many times. This rearrangement joins TRBV12-3 or TRBV12-4 to TRBJ2-3; tentatively, D is TRBD2 (6 bases). V lost 4 bases to trimming and J lost 3 bases, with 14 bases between them. The CDR3 is 15 amino acids. In nucleotides, the CDR3 is TGTGCCAGCAGTTGGTATCAGGGAGGAACAGATACGCAGTATTTT. This sequence encodes CASSWYQGGTDTQYF.

In its sample, this clonotype was seen many times. At one end the junction does not follow the germline gene, possibly because of a read error. The chain has TRBV27 and TRBJ2-5; 7 bases map to TRBD2. CDR1 and CDR2 from the germline V gene are MNHEY and SMNVEV (reference sequence). The CDR3 totals 13 residues. CDR3 DNA sequence: TGTGCCAGCAGTTCGACGCCCGGGAGGCCCCTCAACTTC. This gives the protein CASSSTPGRPLNF.

This clonotype was found many times. The CDR3 DNA follows: TGCAGTGCTAGTGACCTCTACAATGAGCAGTTCTTC. This translates into CSASDLYNEQFF. The chain links TRBV20-1 to TRBJ2-1; no clear D gene. Trimming left V 3 bases short and J 3 bases short, with 6 bases between. The CDR3 extends over 12 amino acids. Germline V gene data show CDR1 as DFQATT and CDR2 as SNEGSKA (reference sequence).

This clonotype was counted many times. The chain is built from TRBV7-2 and TRBJ1-2; no clear D gene. Germline CDR1 reads SGHTA; CDR2 reads FQGNSA. The CDR3 sequence is 14 residues long. The V end lost 2 bases, the J end lost 6 bases, and 13 bases lay between the germline ends. The CDR3 nucleotides read TGTGCCAGCAGCTTACGGGCTCCAAAAAATGGCTACACCTTC. This gives the protein CASSLRAPKNGYTF.

This clonotype was seen ten or more times. This chain joins TRBV5-1 and TRBJ2-5, with D unresolved. Trimming removed 0 bases from V and 3 bases from J, with 6 bases in between. Germline-derived CDR1 and CDR2 are SGHRS and YFSETQ. The CDR3 sequence is 13 residues long. CDR3 region: CASSLAGKETQYF. The CDR3 DNA follows: TGCGCCAGCAGCTTGGCTGGGAAAGAGACCCAGTACTTC.

This clonotype was detected ten times or more. The chain has TRBV3-1 and TRBJ1-5; 7 nucleotides line up with TRBD1. Per germline, CDR1 LGHDT and CDR2 YNNKEL (reference sequence). The CDR3 length is 14 residues. Trimming cost V 1 base and J 6 bases; bases outside gene matches: 3. CDR3 in amino acids: CASSQGAGGQPQHF. The CDR3 nucleotides read TGTGCCAGCAGCCAAGGGGCAGGGGGTCAGCCCCAGCATTTT.

This clonotype has at least ten counts. The J gene is TRBJ2-2, the V gene TRBV12-3 or TRBV12-4; D tentatively reads TRBD1 or TRBD2 (5 bases each). V shed 6 bases and J shed 6 bases, with 17 bases lying between them. The CDR3 extends over 15 amino acids. CDR3 sequence (DNA): TGTGCCAGCAGCAGGGACGACCAAGGAGCCGGGGAGCTGTTTTTT. Its translation is CASSRDDQGAGELFF.

This clonotype was detected many times. For the CDR3, the DNA is TGCGCCAGCAGCCAAGATTTGGGCTCTGGAAACACCATATATTTT. Translated: CASSQDLGSGNTIYF. The gene calls are TRBV4-3 and TRBJ1-3; D unclear. CDR1 LGHNA and CDR2 YSLEER come from the germline V gene. CDR3 length equals 15 residues. V was pared by 0 bases and J by 0 bases, with 6 bases between.

Many counts were recorded for this clonotype. The J gene is TRBJ2-7, the V gene TRBV15; D not certain. The V and J ends lost 0 bases and 6 bases respectively, with 15 bases between them. CDR3 length: 15 amino acids. The germline gives CDR1 LNHNV, CDR2 YYDKDF (reference sequence). DNA for the CDR3: TGTGCCACCAGCAGAGATTATGTATCTGCAGCCGAGCAGTACTTC. This codes for CATSRDYVSAAEQYF.

This clonotype was recorded many times. The chain joins TRBV20-1 to TRBJ1-1, with TRBD1 as a possible D gene (5 bases). CDR3 size: 16 residues. Germline assignment: CDR1 DFQATT and CDR2 SNEGSKA (reference sequence). V was pared by 5 bases and J by 0 bases, with 19 bases between. CDR3 residues: CSADRSWGFMNTEAFF. The CDR3 coding sequence is TGCAGTGCTGATAGAAGTTGGGGGTTCATGAACACTGAAGCTTTCTTT.

This clonotype has at least ten counts. The CDR3 does not end in the conserved phenylalanine or tryptophan, so this is likely a read error. CDR3 in amino acids: CASIRRDRDSTYEQYC. The DNA for the CDR3 is TGTGCCAGCATCCGAAGAGATCGGGACAGTACCTACGAGCAGTACTGC. The chain has TRBV27 and TRBJ2-7; 7 nucleotides line up with TRBD1. V was clipped by 7 bases and J by 2 bases; unmatched bases: 14. Germline V lookup: CDR1 MNHEY, CDR2 SMNVEV (reference sequence). This CDR3 region has 16 residues.

This clonotype was recorded at least ten times. The chain recombines TRBV5-1 with TRBJ2-3; D is tentatively TRBD1 or TRBD2 (5 bases each). The CDR3 extends over 14 amino acids. V lost 3 bases and J 7 bases, leaving 15 bases between the germline ends. Germline V gene data show CDR1 as SGHRS and CDR2 as YFSETQ. The CDR3 loop is CASSSLRGENTQYF. Here the CDR3 DNA reads TGCGCCAGCAGCTCCCTAAGGGGAGAAAATACGCAGTATTTT.

In its sample, this clonotype ranks as hyperexpanded. The chain joins TRBV5-1 to TRBJ1-1; 8 nucleotides match TRBD1. Germline CDR1 is SGHRS and CDR2 is YFSETQ. With V trimmed by 6 bases and J by 5 bases, 6 bases remained unmatched. The CDR3 has 13 residues. The CDR3 coding sequence is TGCGCCAGCACAGACAGGGGAGGGACTGAAGCTTTCTTT. Translation gives CASTDRGGTEAFF.

This clonotype was seen ten or more times. V is TRBV7-6 and J is TRBJ2-7; TRBD1 aligns across 9 bases. V shed 6 bases and J 3 bases; nucleotides not matched to a gene: 9. Germline values: CDR1 SGHVS, CDR2 FNYEAQ. The CDR3 spans 15 residues. CDR3 DNA: TGTGCCAGCAGGCCCGAGGGGACAGGGAACTACGAGCAGTACTTC. It specifies CASRPEGTGNYEQYF.

Many counts were recorded for this clonotype. The chain joins TRBV20-1 to TRBJ1-5, with 12 positions matching TRBD1. Per germline, CDR1 DFQATT and CDR2 SNEGSKA (reference sequence). Losses at the gene ends were 3 bases for V and 5 bases for J; bases not matched to a gene: 8. The CDR3 consists of 16 residues. CDR3 residues: CSASAGTGGAYQPQHF. The CDR3 nucleotides read TGCAGTGCTAGCGCCGGGACAGGGGGCGCATATCAGCCCCAGCATTTT.

This clonotype showed up many times. The chain combines TRBV6-5 with TRBJ1-6, with D tentatively TRBD1 (6 bases). V dropped 5 bases and J dropped 16 bases, with 15 bases sitting between them. The CDR3 has 12 residues. Germline CDR1 and CDR2: MNHEY and SVGAGI. The CDR3 DNA follows: TGTGCCAGCAGTCGGGGGCAAGGGGTACTCCACTTT. This encodes CASSRGQGVLHF.

This clonotype occurred many times. The gene calls are TRBV24-1 and TRBJ2-1, with 13 bases lining up with TRBD2. CDR1 is KGHDR, CDR2 SFDVKD, per germline. CDR3 length: 18 amino acids. J was trimmed by 5 bases and V by 4 bases; bases with no gene match: 10. The CDR3 is CATSDPLRTSGGHNEQFF. The CDR3 DNA reads TGTGCCACCAGTGACCCCCTCCGGACTAGCGGGGGCCACAATGAGCAGTTCTTC.

This clonotype was counted many times. The chain employs TRBV20-1 and TRBJ1-6, with 8 bases matching TRBD1. The CDR3 is 15 residues long. Losses at the gene ends were 6 bases for V and 3 bases for J; bases not matched to a gene: 7. Germline CDR1 reads DFQATT; CDR2 reads SNEGSKA (reference sequence). The CDR3 region is CSAERQGRYNSPLHF. DNA for the CDR3: TGCAGTGCAGAGAGACAGGGGCGCTATAATTCACCCCTCCACTTT.

This clonotype was recorded many times. V and J are TRBV5-8 and TRBJ2-2; 8 nucleotides agree with TRBD2. This CDR3 spans 16 amino acids. Germline lookup yields CDR1 SGHTS and CDR2 YDEGEE. V shed 2 bases, J shed 0 bases, and the junction held 3 bases outside the gene matches. DNA of the CDR3: TGTGCCAGCAGCTTAATACTAGCGGCGAACACCGGGGAGCTGTTTTTT. Residues: CASSLILAANTGELFF.

There are many counts of this clonotype. V gene TRBV15 combines with J gene TRBJ1-4; D gene uncertain. The length of the CDR3 is 13 residues. Germline V gives CDR1 LNHNV, CDR2 YYDKDF (reference sequence). Trimming stripped 1 base from V and 8 bases from J, with 8 bases between. The CDR3 nucleotides are TGTGCCACCAGCAGAGTAGCGGACGAAAAACTGTTTTTT. Its translation is CATSRVADEKLFF.

Many counts were recorded for this clonotype. The chain couples TRBV12-3 or TRBV12-4 to TRBJ2-2, with 8 bases lining up with TRBD1. Unmatched junction bases numbered 7, after V lost 5 bases and J lost 5 bases. The CDR3 length is 15 residues. CDR3 nucleotide sequence: TGTGCCAGCAGTCCCGGACAGGGTAGTACCGGGGAGCTGTTTTTT. Translated: CASSPGQGSTGELFF.